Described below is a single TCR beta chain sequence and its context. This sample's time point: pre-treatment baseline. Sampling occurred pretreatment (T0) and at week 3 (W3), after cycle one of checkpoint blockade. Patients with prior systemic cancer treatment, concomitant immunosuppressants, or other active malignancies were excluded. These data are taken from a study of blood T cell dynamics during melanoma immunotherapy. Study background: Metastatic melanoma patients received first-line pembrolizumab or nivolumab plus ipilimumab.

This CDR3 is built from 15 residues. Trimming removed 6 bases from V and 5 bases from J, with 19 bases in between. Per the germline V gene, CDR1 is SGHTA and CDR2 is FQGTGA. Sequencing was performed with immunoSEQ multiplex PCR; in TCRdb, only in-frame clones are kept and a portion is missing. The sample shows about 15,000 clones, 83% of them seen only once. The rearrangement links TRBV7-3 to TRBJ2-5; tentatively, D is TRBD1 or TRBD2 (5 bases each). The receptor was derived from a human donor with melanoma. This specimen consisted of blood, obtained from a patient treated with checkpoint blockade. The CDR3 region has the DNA TGTGCCAGCAGTCCGGGTGGGGCTAGCTATGAGACCCAGTACTTC. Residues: CASSPGGASYETQYF.